This T cell receptor (beta chain) was obtained from a study of beta chain features in type 1 diabetes. Study observations and caveats: Whether TCRB rearrangement is influenced by HLA type went unresolved here. The naive, central memory and Treg TCRB repertoires looked more alike in patients than they did in healthy donors.

Reverse transcription of all isolated RNA meant that expressed TCRB transcripts were sequenced. Each sample of naive, central memory or regulatory T cells had, on average, about 3.5 million reads. The protocol was immunoSEQ multiplex PCR, while the TCRdb copy is restricted to in-frame clones and leaves out a portion. The data contain about 330,000 clones, 11% of them singletons. This clone was counted only a few times. The target antigen is unknown. The sequence was obtained from a woman in her twenties or thirties in good health. Sequenced sample: naive CD4+ T cells from blood.

The CDR3, as DNA: TGTGCCAGTAGCACGACAGCCCAAGAGACCCAGTACTTC. It translates to CASSTTAQETQYF. The chain has TRBV19 and TRBJ2-5; perhaps TRBD1 as D (5 bases). This CDR3 spans 13 amino acids. V was shortened by 6 bases and J by 1 base, with 9 bases between the two germline ends. Germline assignment: CDR1 LNHDA and CDR2 SQIVND (reference sequence).